This T cell receptor beta chain was captured in a study of regulatory T cells in long-lasting Graves disease (dated by TCRdb to 2020 to 2023). Background on the whole study: In the newly diagnosed Graves' disease group, patients had been taking antithyroid drugs for less than 3 months. This study used TCR sequencing and RNA sequencing of peripheral blood to compare persistent Graves' disease patients against newly diagnosed Graves' disease patients. The study took place in China and was registered as a clinical trial. A total of 33 samples underwent TCR sequencing, from 13 patients with persistent Graves' disease and approximately 20 patients with newly diagnosed Graves' disease.

The time point label here, explained by the study, means: newly diagnosed GD, antithyroid drugs for less than 3 months. For both TCR sequencing and RNA sequencing, RNA was extracted from PBMCs in TRIzol. The diagnosis of Graves' disease was made according to American Thyroid Association guidelines. The patients came from an endocrinology department in Xi'an, China. From each patient, 7.5 to 9.5 milliliters of peripheral blood was collected into an EDTA anticoagulant tube. Ficoll Paque Plus density gradient separation was used to isolate PBMCs, and no further T cell sorting was performed. An Agilent 2100 Bioanalyzer and agarose gel were used to check RNA quality, and a NanoDrop 2000 was used to measure RNA concentration. From the cysteine through the phenylalanine, the CDR3 covers 17 amino acids. Only CDR3 DNA remains: 51 bases, in frame from the first base. V is cut back by 3 bases and J by 3 bases, with 8 bases in the junction unmatched. Via the germline V gene, CDR1 is SGHVS and CDR2 FQNEAQ.

Findings and caveats that apply to the study as a whole: Only peripheral blood was studied, because thyroid tissue, the primary lesion, was inaccessible. Compared with newly diagnosed patients, persistent Graves' disease patients had lower TCR Shannon entropy and fewer highly expanded clones, which suggests clonal expansion. Sequencing and analysis were limited to the TCR beta chain. Preferential use of TRBV28, TRBJ1-2 and TRBJ2-5 was observed in persistent disease, whereas TRBV20-1 and TRBJ2-1 were favored in newly diagnosed disease. Persistent patients shared more public clonotypes among themselves (around 2,500) than newly diagnosed patients did (about 970). The small sample size was acknowledged by the authors as a limitation that may reduce accuracy.

This clonotype came up many times. Its antigen is not yet known. No clone much larger than this one lies a single base away; base qualities are absent. The library was made by multiplex PCR. The reads were generated on an Illumina HiSeq 4000. iRepertoire HTBI primers and Arm-PCR amplification of CDR3 regions were used to construct TCR beta libraries. Before sequencing, the PCR products went through gel purification. Concerning the study's data processing: A total of 62 TRBV and approximately 13 TRBJ segments were identified across samples and were used for gene usage analysis of CDR3 amino acid clonotypes. COPE and FqMerger were used to merge filtered high-quality paired reads into contigs. BLAST was used to align contigs to the IMGT TRBV, TRBD and TRBJ reference genes, and CDR3 was defined following IMGT. Any clonotype with a frequency above 0.1% was counted as a highly expanded clone. Shannon entropy served as the measure of repertoire diversity, while the Gini coefficient captured V-J evenness. Clonotypes shared by more than one individual were considered public. TCRdb reworked the public reads: Q25 trimming with fastp, MiXCR clone assembly, productive beta chains retained. One record per CDR3 amino acid sequence lists the most common genes and DNA. TCRdb, not the authors, supplied the V and J calls. For this sample there are about 440,000 distinct CDR3 sequences; 15% appear just once. The top ten hold about a sixth of the sample.

This sample was also put to use in a study of T cells in Graves' hyperthyroidism and ophthalmopathy. That second publication adds: A patient counted as having stable Graves' hyperthyroidism if no progression to ophthalmopathy occurred over 18 months of follow-up. The hyperthyroidism patients were between 18 and 65 years old and newly diagnosed, with a disease duration of less than 2 months. Patients with uncontrolled infections, other autoimmune diseases, pregnancy or lactation were excluded. Diagnoses relied on clinical symptoms, serum thyroxine and TRAb, thyroid ultrasound and orbital computed tomography. A first-round RT-PCR of the TCR CDR3 used the HTBI primer set with the Qiagen OneStep RT-PCR kit. Most expanded thyroid clonotypes (frequency above 0.001) were also found in blood, which suggests that blood repertoires may mirror thyroid immune responses. A 13 V-J signature model separated ophthalmopathy from stable hyperthyroidism, with approximately 87% sensitivity and roughly 81% specificity in cross-validation and 80%/75% in testing. In validation, the model predicted progression to ophthalmopathy with 55% to 71% sensitivity and approximately 74% specificity, a median of 6.5 months before onset. To identify TCR V-J signatures that set the groups apart, the researchers used a discovery cohort of 95 to 100 patients, made up of roughly 45 with Graves' ophthalmopathy and 57 with stable Graves' hyperthyroidism. Prospective prediction of ophthalmopathy was tested in an independent validation cohort of 18 hyperthyroidism patients and 17 patients who later progressed to ophthalmopathy. The 100 or so discovery patients were divided at random into training and test sets in a 7:3 ratio. In about 6 Graves' hyperthyroidism patients, the study also compared T-cell repertoires from thyroid tissue with T-cell repertoires from blood. Following sampling, methimazole starting at 30 mg daily was given to hyperthyroidism patients, and high-dose intravenous methylprednisolone was given to ophthalmopathy patients. The libraries were constructed in a second round of multiplex PCR and then size-selected and purified. Sequencing of the libraries was done on an Illumina HiSeq2000 using paired-end 100 bp reads. SOAPnuke was used to process the raw data, with reads discarded if the reads contained adapters or uncalled bases, had a mean Phred below 15, or lacked an exact constant-primer or identifier match. COPE v1.2.5 was used to merge the high-quality paired reads, and each unique nucleotide sequence was defined as a clonotype. MiTCR v1.1 was used to align the clonotypes against IMGT TRBV, TRBD and TRBJ reference segments. The analysis was restricted to V-J combinations with a frequency above 0.0001, which together covered over 99% of the repertoires. The TCS score was defined as F50 (clonal expansion) divided by E x V (chaos), with BLOSUM62-based TCRdist calculated between CDR3 peptides within each V-J. Welch's t-statistics and random forest reduced roughly 500 V-J features to 10 to 15, which were used in a naive Bayes classifier (R e1071). Sample size was not statistically predetermined, and investigators were not blinded to group allocation. The paper reports TCR Vbeta CDR3 sequencing of over 130 peripheral blood samples: 43 ophthalmopathy, 70 to 85 hyperthyroidism and around 17 progressor patients.

The source material was peripheral blood mononuclear cells (PBMCs), sampled at new diagnosis, from a patient treated with antithyroid drugs. The rearrangement joined TRBV7-8 to TRBJ2-7; TRBD2 matches 13 bases in the middle. The receptor was isolated from a woman aged 25 to 39 with Graves disease. Donor details come from another sample of the same person, matched by shared clones. The sequenced DNA: TGTGCCAGCAGCTTCAAGCGGACTAGCGGGAGACTCTACGAGCAGTACTTC. The encoded protein is CASSFKRTSGRLYEQYF. The reference TRBV7-8 and TRBJ2-7 proteins fill in what lies around the CDR3, so the full variable domain reads GAGVSQSPRYKVAKRGQDVALRCDPISGHVSLFWYQQALGQGPEFLTYFQNEAQLDKSGLPSDRFFAERPEGSVSTLKIQRTQQEDSAVYLCASSFKRTSGRLYEQYFGPGTRLTVT.